A single sample is the source of the 27 T cell receptor beta chains below, sequenced in a study of shared clonotypes between healthy human individuals. Sequencing used immunoSEQ multiplex PCR; TCRdb keeps in-frame clones, though not all of them. The sample lists over a million clones, about four fifths seen once, with under 0.8% in the top ten. Sequencing input: memory CD4+ T cells from PBMCs. Subset indicated: CD45RA-negative fraction. These receptors all come from a man between 18 and 35 years old in good health. Some clones in this sample may be carry-over from other donors' samples.

The genes are TRBV5-6 and TRBJ2-7, with 12 nucleotides matching TRBD1. Germline CDR1 and CDR2: SGHDT and YYEEEE. The CDR3 has 16 amino acids. V was clipped by 4 bases and J by 2 bases; unmatched bases: 7. CDR3 residues: CASSVRRDRGPYEQYF. The CDR3 nucleotides are TGTGCCAGCAGCGTACGCCGGGACAGGGGGCCCTACGAGCAGTACTTC.

The chain combines TRBV11-1 with TRBJ1-5; no reliable D call. V gave up 5 bases and J gave up 3 bases, with 8 bases separating them. The CDR3 runs to 13 residues. Germline V gives CDR1 SGHAT, CDR2 FQDESV (reference sequence). The CDR3 DNA follows: TGTGCCAGCAGCCGTAACCTCAATCAGCCCCAGCATTTT. This gives the protein CASSRNLNQPQHF.

The chain is built from TRBV28 and TRBJ1-5; D perhaps matches TRBD1 (6 bases). V gave up 10 bases and J gave up 3 bases, with 13 bases separating them. Germline values: CDR1 MDHEN, CDR2 SYDVKM. There are 13 residues in the CDR3. CDR3 in amino acids: CATRGQPNQPQHF. The CDR3 region has the DNA TGTGCCACCCGTGGACAGCCCAATCAGCCCCAGCATTTT.

The chain has TRBV2 and TRBJ1-5, with no clear D. Between the trimmed V and J ends, which lost 5 bases and 6 bases, there was a span of 20 bases. CDR3 size: 16 residues. Germline-derived CDR1 and CDR2 are SNHLY and FYNNEI. The CDR3 region has the DNA TGTGCCAGCAGTTGGGGTGGAGGGATGGGTCCTCAGCCCCAGCATTTT. This translates into CASSWGGGMGPQPQHF.

This chain joins TRBV5-1 and TRBJ2-7; no firm D call. Trimming cost V 0 bases and J 4 bases, with 8 bases left between them. Germline-derived CDR1 and CDR2 are SGHRS and YFSETQ. CDR3 length: 13 amino acids. CDR3 region: CASSLALPYEQYF. As DNA, the CDR3 is TGCGCCAGCAGCTTGGCTCTTCCTTACGAGCAGTACTTC. The full variable domain, completed using reference TRBV5-1 and TRBJ2-7, is KAGVTQTPRYLIKTRGQQVTLSCSPISGHRSVSWYQQTPGQGLQFLFEYFSETQRNKGNFPGRFSGRQFSNSRSEMNVSTLELGDSALYLCASSLALPYEQYFGPGTRLTVT.

The rearrangement uses TRBV7-9 and TRBJ1-1; maybe TRBD1 (5 bases). CDR1 and CDR2 from the germline V gene are SEHNR and FQNEAQ (reference sequence). The V end lost 7 bases, the J end lost 1 base, and 16 bases lay between the germline ends. This CDR3 spans 15 amino acids. CDR3 region: CASTKGSGGNTEAFF. The CDR3 bases are TGTGCCAGCACTAAAGGCTCGGGGGGGAACACTGAAGCTTTCTTT.

This chain links TRBV13 with TRBJ1-2; 9 bases align to TRBD1. The J segment lost 8 bases and the V segment lost 5 bases, leaving 9 bases of the junction unmatched. The CDR3 is 14 amino acids. CDR1 PRHDT and CDR2 FYEKMQ come from the germline V gene (reference sequence). The CDR3 sequence is CASSIWTGVEGYTF. The CDR3, as DNA: TGTGCCAGCAGCATTTGGACAGGGGTGGAAGGCTACACCTTC.

This chain uses TRBV6-1 with TRBJ2-5; D is perhaps TRBD1 (5 bases). Germline V gives CDR1 MNHNS, CDR2 SASEGT. V was shortened by 4 bases and J by 2 bases, with 17 bases between the two germline ends. This CDR3 spans 16 amino acids. The CDR3 sequence: CASSGGAAGWQETQYF. The CDR3 coding sequence is TGTGCCAGCAGTGGGGGCGCGGCAGGGTGGCAAGAGACCCAGTACTTC.

V is TRBV5-4 and J is TRBJ2-7; D may be TRBD2 (5 bases). The CDR3 is 13 amino acids. Between the trimmed V and J ends, which lost 2 bases and 5 bases, there was a span of 11 bases. The germline gives CDR1 SGHNT, CDR2 YYREEE (reference sequence). CDR3 protein: CASSLERVNEQYF. The CDR3 nucleotides read TGTGCCAGCAGCTTAGAGAGGGTTAACGAGCAGTACTTC.

This rearrangement joins TRBV28 to TRBJ2-1; D gene uncertain. CDR3 length: 14 amino acids. V was cut by 3 bases and J by 3 bases, with 9 bases left in between. Germline CDR1 and CDR2: MDHEN and SYDVKM. In nucleotides, the CDR3 is TGTGCCAGCAGTTTCTCATTTGACTACAATGAGCAGTTCTTC. It is translated as CASSFSFDYNEQFF.

The chain links TRBV5-4 to TRBJ2-3; perhaps TRBD2 as D (5 bases). CDR3 length: 17 residues. Trimming removed 2 bases from V and 2 bases from J, with 18 bases in between. The germline gives CDR1 SGHNT, CDR2 YYREEE (reference sequence). CDR3 sequence reads: CASSFPARLLPTDTQYF. In nucleotides, the CDR3 is TGTGCCAGCAGCTTCCCCGCAAGACTACTTCCCACAGATACGCAGTATTTT.

The chain recombines TRBV6-5 with TRBJ2-7; a possible D gene is TRBD1 (6 bases). This CDR3 has 14 amino acids. Germline V lookup: CDR1 MNHEY, CDR2 SVGAGI. V lost 2 bases, J lost 6 bases, and 14 bases lay in between. The CDR3 DNA is TGTGCCAGCAGTTACGGCGGACAGTCTCTCGAGCAGTACTTC. Translating it yields CASSYGGQSLEQYF.

V usage is TRBV15 and J usage is TRBJ1-1; TRBD1 aligns across 7 bases. With 1 base clipped from V and 4 bases from J, the junction kept 12 bases outside the gene matches. CDR1 LNHNV and CDR2 YYDKDF come from the germline V gene (reference sequence). This CDR3 comprises 17 residues. CDR3 DNA sequence: TGTGCCACCAGCAGAGGGGGGGTGAGACAGGGTCTCACTGAAGCTTTCTTT. It is translated as CATSRGGVRQGLTEAFF.

V usage is TRBV11-2 and J usage is TRBJ1-4; D is undetermined. The ends were cut back, 0 bases at V and 14 bases at J, with 16 bases in the middle. This CDR3 contains 14 residues. Looked up from germline, CDR1 is SGHAT and CDR2 is FQNNGV. The CDR3 nucleotides read TGTGCCAGCAGCTTAGATGGAGCCCCCCCTTTGCTGTTTTTT. Amino acid sequence: CASSLDGAPPLLFF.

This clone was observed a single time. This may stem from a read error, because a much larger clone lies one nucleotide away. The sample holds other DNA sequences that translate to the same CDR3. V and J are TRBV7-8 and TRBJ2-7; 8 nucleotides match TRBD1. Germline V gene lookup returns CDR1 SGHVS and CDR2 FQNEAQ. J gave up 2 bases and V 1 base, and 1 base lay outside the gene matches. CDR3 length: 14 residues. CDR3 amino acids: CASSLGTGPYEQYF. CDR3 nucleotide sequence: TGTGCCAGCAGCTTAGGGACAGGGCCCTACGAGCAGTACTTC.

V is TRBV7-8 and J is TRBJ1-2, with D unresolved. The V gene's germline CDR1 is SGHVS and CDR2 FQNEAQ. CDR3 size: 14 residues. The V end lost 3 bases, the J end lost 2 bases, and 10 bases lay between the germline ends. CDR3 residues: CASSFEGWNYGYTF. As DNA, the CDR3 is TGTGCCAGCAGCTTCGAAGGTTGGAACTATGGCTACACCTTC.

In this sample, this clone turned up once. The V call is TRBV7-3, the J call TRBJ2-1; D perhaps matches TRBD2 (5 bases). The CDR3 is made up of 12 amino acids. Trimming removed 5 bases at V and 5 bases at J, with 7 bases between. Per germline, CDR1 SGHTA and CDR2 FQGTGA. The CDR3 DNA sequence: TGTGCCAGCAGCCTGACTAACAATGAGCAGTTCTTC. This sequence encodes CASSLTNNEQFF.

This clone was detected only once. This may be a read error, as it is one base from a much larger clone. Other DNA sequences within the sample encode an identical CDR3. The chain recombines TRBV5-4 with TRBJ1-2; 9 bases are a match to TRBD1. The CDR3 contains 15 residues. Germline V gene data show CDR1 as SGHNT and CDR2 as YYREEE (reference sequence). V trimming: 0 bases; J trimming: 0 bases; junction bases outside the gene matches: 0. CDR3 in amino acids: CASSLGTGANYGYTF. As DNA, the CDR3 is TGTGCCAGCAGCTTGGGGACAGGGGCTAACTATGGCTACACCTTC.

The chain uses TRBV28 and TRBJ2-1; no definite D call. CDR1 MDHEN and CDR2 SYDVKM come from the germline V gene. V lost 5 bases and J 5 bases, leaving 13 bases between the germline ends. This CDR3 contains 14 residues. The CDR3 sequence is CASSRPFSDNEQFF. In DNA form, the CDR3 reads TGTGCCAGCAGTCGTCCTTTTAGTGACAATGAGCAGTTCTTC. The full variable domain, with the rest looked up from reference TRBV28 and TRBJ2-1, is DVKVTQSSRYLVKRTGEKVFLECVQDMDHENMFWYRQDPGLGLRLIYFSYDVKMKEKGDIPEGYSVSREKKERFSLILESASTNQTSMYLCASSRPFSDNEQFFGPGTRLTVL.

The chain joins TRBV7-6 to TRBJ2-5; TRBD2 matches at 10 bases. The junction had 10 bases not matched to a gene; V was cut back by 4 bases and J by 5 bases. The CDR3 runs 16 residues. From germline, CDR1 is SGHVS and CDR2 FNYEAQ. The CDR3 is CASSSSAGGWGETQYF. The CDR3 DNA sequence: TGTGCCAGCAGCTCGTCAGCGGGAGGGTGGGGTGAGACCCAGTACTTC. The whole variable domain, filled in from reference TRBV7-6 and TRBJ2-5, reads GAGVSQSPRYKVTKRGQDVALRCDPISGHVSLYWYRQALGQGPEFLTYFNYEAQQDKSGLPNDRFSAERPEGSISTLTIQRTEQRDSAMYRCASSSSAGGWGETQYFGPGTRLLVL.

CDR3 residues: CASSQDRALAGGNEQFF. In nucleotides, the CDR3 is TGTGCCAGCAGCCAAGACCGGGCACTAGCGGGAGGCAATGAGCAGTTCTTC. The V call is TRBV11-2, the J call TRBJ2-1, with 12 bases matching TRBD2. The J segment lost 6 bases and the V segment lost 5 bases, leaving 11 bases of the junction unmatched. The length of the CDR3 is 17 residues. Germline-derived CDR1 and CDR2 are SGHAT and FQNNGV.

This sequence joins TRBV5-4 and TRBJ2-5, with TRBD1 matching 7 bases. The CDR3 totals 15 residues. J lost 5 bases, V lost 1 base, and 8 bases had no gene match. Germline V CDR1 and CDR2: SGHNT, YYREEE (reference sequence). The CDR3 region is CASSLYTGEGETQYF. The CDR3 nucleotides read TGTGCCAGCAGCTTGTATACAGGGGAAGGGGAGACCCAGTACTTC. The full variable domain, its missing parts supplied by reference TRBV5-4 and TRBJ2-5, is ETGVTQSPTHLIKTRGQQVTLRCSSQSGHNTVSWYQQALGQGPQFIFQYYREEENGRGNFPPRFSGLQFPNYSSELNVNALELDDSALYLCASSLYTGEGETQYFGPGTRLLVL.

This clone was detected many times. The V gene is TRBV6-1, the J gene TRBJ2-1; D ambiguous. This CDR3 is built from 11 residues. Germline CDR1 is MNHNS and CDR2 is SASEGT. V was cut by 5 bases and J by 6 bases, with 5 bases left in between. The CDR3 bases are TGTGCCAGCAGTACCAGCAATGAGCAGTTCTTC. Encoded protein: CASSTSNEQFF.

This clone was seen just once. J is TRBJ1-5 and V is TRBV15, with D perhaps matching TRBD1 (6 bases). V lost 3 bases and J 1 base, leaving 7 bases between the germline ends. The CDR3 consists of 14 residues. Germline V gene sequence: CDR1 LNHNV, CDR2 YYDKDF (reference sequence). The CDR3 DNA sequence: TGTGCCACCAGCAGGGACAGCAGCAATCAGCCCCAGCATTTT. Its translation: CATSRDSSNQPQHF.

The V call is TRBV20-1, the J call TRBJ2-5; 9 positions agree with TRBD1. The CDR3 is 11 amino acids. CDR1 is DFQATT and CDR2 is SNEGSKA in the germline V gene (reference sequence). Written as DNA, the CDR3 is TGCAGCCTGACAGGGGGGTTGGCCCAGTACTTC. As protein: CSLTGGLAQYF.

The chain couples TRBV19 to TRBJ2-1, with 8 positions matching TRBD2. In germline, CDR1 is LNHDA, CDR2 SQIVND (reference sequence). The CDR3 contains 16 residues. Trimming at V came to 5 bases and at J to 5 bases, leaving 11 bases not matched to a gene. This CDR3 reads CASSALSGRSDNEQFF. In nucleotides, the CDR3 is TGTGCCAGTAGTGCGCTAAGCGGGAGATCAGACAATGAGCAGTTCTTC. Looking up the rest from reference TRBV19 and TRBJ2-1 gives the full variable domain: DGGITQSPKYLFRKEGQNVTLSCEQNLNHDAMYWYRQDPGQGLRLIYYSQIVNDFQKGDIAEGYSVSREKKESFPLTVTSAQKNPTAFYLCASSALSGRSDNEQFFGPGTRLTVL.

The chain links TRBV25-1 to TRBJ2-1; 10 bases match TRBD2. V lost 4 bases and J lost 7; bases outside the gene matches: 4. This CDR3 has 14 amino acids. Germline values: CDR1 MGHDK, CDR2 SYGVNS. CDR3 sequence: CASSGSGRGNEQFF. The CDR3 DNA reads as TGTGCCAGCAGTGGCAGCGGGAGGGGTAATGAGCAGTTCTTC.